The T cell receptor beta chain described here comes from a study of OX40 agonist ivuxolimab in advanced cancers. At the level of the study: Patients received intravenous ivuxolimab every 2 weeks at 0.01 to 10 mg/kg.

People who had autoimmune disease history or systemic immunosuppression were excluded. This clone has only a few counts. Its antigen is unidentified. Whole-study results and caveats: With doses of 0.1 to 3.0 mg/kg, CD4+ and CD8+ blood T cells had undergone clonal expansion by week 6.

Assay used: immunoSEQ multiplex PCR; TCRdb lists only in-frame clones, some missing. The table records tens of thousands of clones, around nine tenths of them present only once. This receptor was identified in an adult with an advanced solid tumor such as melanoma, head and neck, liver or kidney cancer. The sequences come from CD4+ or CD8+ T cells sorted from blood, collected in a trial of the OX40 agonist ivuxolimab.

CDR3 DNA: TGTGCCAGCAGCTTAGTGGATGTGGCGGACCGGGGGGGAGATACGCAGTATTTT. Its translation: CASSLVDVADRGGDTQYF. The chain carries TRBV7-2 and TRBJ2-3; 8 nucleotides agree with TRBD2. J was trimmed by 5 bases and V by 1 base; bases with no gene match: 14. Looked up from germline, CDR1 is SGHTA and CDR2 is FQGNSA. The CDR3 is made up of 18 amino acids.